Listed below are T cell receptor beta chains from one sample, sequenced in a study of cytotoxic CD8 clonotypes in ibrutinib-treated CLL. Here immunoSEQ multiplex PCR was the method, and the copy in TCRdb shows in-frame clones only, minus some. The sample consists of more than 150,000 clones, over 60% of them appearing once. The source was PBMCs, collected after 24 months of ibrutinib treatment. These TCRs come from a human donor with chronic lymphocytic leukemia. Each CDR3 is given with its conserved first and last residue. The order of the fields is V gene, D gene, J gene, CDR3 protein, CDR3 DNA. D genes are given only for firm matches.

TRBV15	TRBD1	TRBJ1-2	CATSRDQGVANYGYTF	TGTGCCACCAGCCGAGATCAGGGGGTAGCTAACTATGGCTACACCTTC
TRBV7-2	NA	TRBJ2-5	CASSLVVSQETQYF	TGTGCCAGCAGCTTAGTGGTCAGCCAAGAGACCCAGTACTTC
TRBV10-3	NA	TRBJ1-5	CAISTTDLGNQPQHF	TGTGCCATCAGTACGACAGACTTGGGCAATCAGCCCCAGCATTTT
TRBV7-8	TRBD1	TRBJ2-7	CASSTTTGGPYEQYF	TGTGCCAGCAGCACAACGACAGGGGGCCCCTACGAGCAGTACTTC
TRBV18	NA	TRBJ1-5	CASSTRGDQPQHF	TGTGCCAGCTCAACTCGGGGGGATCAGCCCCAGCATTTT
TRBV6-1	TRBD1	TRBJ1-2	CASETGGNYGYTF	TGTGCCAGCGAGACAGGGGGAAACTATGGCTACACCTTC
TRBV11-3	TRBD1	TRBJ2-7	CASSSGTGISHEQYF	TGTGCCAGCAGCTCCGGGACAGGGATTTCCCACGAGCAGTACTTC
TRBV7-9	TRBD2	TRBJ2-2	CASSLSTSGSLRNTGELFF	TGTGCCAGCAGCCTGTCGACTAGCGGGAGTCTTAGGAACACCGGGGAGCTGTTTTTT
TRBV5-4	TRBD1	TRBJ1-2	CASSPIRTGEEKGSGYTF	TGTGCCAGCAGCCCCATAAGGACAGGGGAAGAAAAAGGGTCTGGCTACACCTTC
TRBV11-2	NA	TRBJ1-5	CASSLGGLDQPQHF	TGTGCCAGCAGCTTAGGGGGGTTGGATCAGCCCCAGCATTTT
TRBV6-5	NA	TRBJ2-2	CASSSSALSHPGELFF	TGTGCCAGCAGTTCCTCAGCACTTAGCCATCCCGGGGAGCTGTTTTTT